One sample yielded the 23 T cell receptor beta chains listed below, sequenced in a study of cytotoxic CD8 clonotypes in ibrutinib-treated CLL. TCRdb's copy holds only in-frame clones and misses some; the assay was immunoSEQ multiplex PCR. The sample lists more than 75,000 clones, 70% to 80% occurring once. The source material was PBMCs, sampled after 24 months of ibrutinib treatment. The receptors were sampled from a human donor with chronic lymphocytic leukemia.

The CDR3 loop reads CASSPRLAGDGETQYF. CDR3 nucleotide sequence: TGTGCCAGCAGCCCCCGACTAGCGGGAGACGGAGAGACCCAGTACTTC. The gene calls are TRBV4-2 and TRBJ2-5; TRBD2 agrees at 12 bases. The CDR3 length is 16 residues. Germline V gene sequence: CDR1 LGHNA, CDR2 YNFKEQ. The junction had 7 bases not matched to a gene; V was cut back by 4 bases and J by 4 bases.

V gene TRBV28 combines with J gene TRBJ2-7; D might be TRBD2 (6 bases). Per germline, CDR1 MDHEN and CDR2 SYDVKM. V dropped 5 bases and J dropped 1 base, with 15 bases sitting between them. The CDR3 loop spans 15 amino acids. The DNA for the CDR3 is TGTGCCAGCAGTGGGAGGTTGGGGGGATCCTACGAGCAGTACTTC. Protein product: CASSGRLGGSYEQYF.

This clone was observed at least ten times. V usage is TRBV6-5 and J usage is TRBJ1-5; 7 positions agree with TRBD1. Germline V CDR1 and CDR2: MNHEY, SVGAGI. The CDR3 runs to 14 residues. V trimming: 5 bases; J trimming: 4 bases; junction bases outside the gene matches: 5. The CDR3 region is CASSTGTVNQPQHF. In DNA form, the CDR3 reads TGTGCCAGCAGTACCGGGACAGTAAATCAGCCCCAGCATTTT.

The rearrangement uses TRBV2 and TRBJ1-4, with D unclear. The CDR3 is made up of 15 amino acids. Per germline, CDR1 SNHLY and CDR2 FYNNEI. Trimming stripped 4 bases from V and 0 bases from J, with 9 bases between. The CDR3 DNA reads TGTGCCAGCAGTGCGCTGGAGGCAACTAATGAAAAACTGTTTTTT. This gives the protein CASSALEATNEKLFF. The full variable domain, its missing parts supplied by reference TRBV2 and TRBJ1-4, is EPEVTQTPSHQVTQMGQEVILRCVPISNHLYFYWYRQILGQKVEFLVSFYNNEISEKSEIFDDQFSVERPDGSNFTLKIRSTKLEDSAMYFCASSALEATNEKLFFGSGTQLSVL.

This clone appeared a few times. The chain uses TRBV10-1 and TRBJ2-7; 9 bases fit TRBD2. Germline V lookup: CDR1 WNHNN, CDR2 SYGVQD (reference sequence). J was trimmed by 6 bases and V by 10 bases; bases with no gene match: 7. The CDR3 is made up of 12 amino acids. The DNA of the CDR3 is TGCGCCAACCGCGGGAGGGCCTCCGAGCAGTACTTC. This translates into CANRGRASEQYF.

V and J are TRBV28 and TRBJ1-3; no definite D call. The CDR3 runs to 15 residues. Per germline, CDR1 MDHEN and CDR2 SYDVKM. Trimming removed 5 bases at V and 0 bases at J, with 11 bases between. CDR3 protein: CASSGTIHSGNTIYF. CDR3 nucleotide sequence: TGTGCCAGCAGTGGCACCATCCACTCTGGAAACACCATATATTTT.

This clone has only a few counts. The genes are TRBV28 and TRBJ2-1; D remains ambiguous. This CDR3 has 14 amino acids. Trimming took 6 bases from V and 0 from J, leaving 9 bases between them. Germline loops: CDR1 MDHEN, CDR2 SYDVKM. The CDR3 bases are TGTGCCAGCAGCGGCAGGCACTCCTACAATGAGCAGTTCTTC. Amino acid sequence: CASSGRHSYNEQFF.

CDR3 sequence: CASSSWQGAYGYTF. The CDR3, as DNA: TGTGCCAGTAGTAGCTGGCAGGGTGCCTATGGCTACACCTTC. The chain combines TRBV19 with TRBJ1-2, with D possibly being TRBD1 (5 bases). The CDR3 covers 14 residues. V was cut by 4 bases and J by 4 bases, with 13 bases left in between. Per the germline V gene, CDR1 is LNHDA and CDR2 is SQIVND (reference sequence).

The chain has TRBV29-1 and TRBJ2-1, with TRBD2 identical over 8 bases. The junction had 8 bases not matched to a gene; V was cut back by 8 bases and J by 2 bases. The length of the CDR3 is 14 residues. Germline V lookup: CDR1 SQVTM, CDR2 ANQGSEA. The CDR3 loop is CSTRTSRTYNEQFF. CDR3 DNA: TGCAGCACTCGGACTAGCCGGACCTACAATGAGCAGTTCTTC.

The chain joins TRBV11-2 to TRBJ1-3; D call uncertain. The CDR3 is made up of 13 amino acids. The germline CDR1 and CDR2 sequences are SGHAT and FQNNGV. The V end was cut by 1 base, the J end by 4 bases, with 5 bases between. Here the CDR3 reads CASSLGRGNTIYF. The CDR3 bases are TGTGCCAGCAGCTTAGGTAGAGGAAACACCATATATTTT.

This clone was seen just once. The rearrangement uses TRBV9 and TRBJ1-2, with unresolved D. CDR3 length equals 12 residues. Trimming cost V 4 bases and J 0 bases, with 4 bases left between them. Germline CDR1 SGDLS, CDR2 YYNGEE. CDR3 residues: CASSYANYGYTF. The CDR3 DNA reads as TGTGCCAGCAGCTATGCTAACTATGGCTACACCTTC. The variable domain in full, completed from reference TRBV9 and TRBJ1-2, reads DSGVTQTPKHLITATGQRVTLRCSPRSGDLSVYWYQQSLDQGLQFLIQYYNGEERAKGNILERFSAQQFPDLHSELNLSSLELGDSALYFCASSYANYGYTFGSGTRLTVV.

This clone was seen ten or more times. The chain uses TRBV4-1 and TRBJ1-3; D remains unclear. The CDR3 loop spans 14 amino acids. Germline CDR1 reads MGHRA; CDR2 reads YSYEKL. V lost 3 bases and J 0 bases, leaving 6 bases between the germline ends. The CDR3 nucleotides read TGCGCCAGCAGCCAGACCCGCTCTGGAAACACCATATATTTT. It codes for CASSQTRSGNTIYF.

This chain connects TRBV30 to TRBJ2-7, with unresolved D. CDR1 and CDR2 from the germline V gene are GTSNPN and SVGIG (reference sequence). V lost 4 bases, J lost 2 bases, and 12 bases lay in between. There are 13 residues in the CDR3. The CDR3 here is CAWKRDGPYEQYF. In DNA, the CDR3 is TGTGCCTGGAAACGTGATGGGCCCTACGAGCAGTACTTC.

CDR3 DNA: TGTGCCAGCAGCTTGGCCCCTACGTCAGCGGGAGGACAAAACATTCAGTACTTC. It translates to CASSLAPTSAGGQNIQYF. The rearrangement uses TRBV5-4 and TRBJ2-4, with TRBD2 identical over 9 bases. Trimming removed 0 bases from V and 5 bases from J; junction bases left unmatched: 12. CDR1 and CDR2 (germline): SGHNT, YYREEE (reference sequence). This CDR3 region has 18 residues.

This clone was observed a few times. The chain employs TRBV6-6 and TRBJ2-3; 7 positions agree with TRBD1. The length of the CDR3 is 14 residues. V was clipped by 2 bases and J by 5 bases; unmatched bases: 4. Germline V gene lookup returns CDR1 MNHNY and CDR2 SVGAGI (reference sequence). The CDR3, as DNA: TGTGCCAGCAGTTACGAGGGGGCGAGAGATACGCAGTATTTT. It yields the protein CASSYEGARDTQYF.

The V and J genes are TRBV30 and TRBJ2-7; D might be TRBD1 or TRBD2, each matching 5 bases. V was clipped by 6 bases and J by 4 bases, with 13 bases between them. Germline V gene data show CDR1 as GTSNPN and CDR2 as SVGIG (reference sequence). The CDR3 runs to 12 residues. CDR3 loop: CACNLRGYEQYF. CDR3 bases: TGTGCCTGCAACCTGAGGGGTTACGAGCAGTACTTC.

V is TRBV19 and J is TRBJ2-2; 16 bases agree with TRBD2. The CDR3 is 18 residues long. The germline V gene has CDR1 LNHDA and CDR2 SQIVND (reference sequence). V lost 3 bases and J lost 4; bases outside the gene matches: 5. This chain's CDR3 is CASSMGLAGGEGTGELFF. Here the CDR3 DNA reads TGTGCCAGTAGTATGGGACTAGCGGGAGGGGAGGGCACCGGGGAGCTGTTTTTT. The complete variable domain, with remaining parts taken from reference TRBV19 and TRBJ2-2, reads DGGITQSPKYLFRKEGQNVTLSCEQNLNHDAMYWYRQDPGQGLRLIYYSQIVNDFQKGDIAEGYSVSREKKESFPLTVTSAQKNPTAFYLCASSMGLAGGEGTGELFFGEGSRLTVL.

This clone turned up a few times. The CDR3 loop reads CASSDQGGNQPQHF. DNA for the CDR3: TGTGCCAGCAGTGACCAGGGCGGTAATCAGCCCCAGCATTTT. The chain employs TRBV6-4 and TRBJ1-5, with a tentative D call TRBD1 (5 bases). V was shortened by 2 bases and J by 4 bases, with 9 bases between the two germline ends. Germline V gene data show CDR1 as MRHNA and CDR2 as SNTAGT. The CDR3 is 14 residues long.

The chain links TRBV19 to TRBJ1-4, with 9 bases fitting TRBD1. The CDR3 is made up of 14 amino acids. Germline CDR1 and CDR2: LNHDA and SQIVND (reference sequence). With V trimmed by 7 bases and J by 9 bases, 9 bases remained unmatched. The DNA for the CDR3 is TGTGCCAGTATGCCCCGGGACAGGGTTAAAAAACTGTTTTTT. Its translation: CASMPRDRVKKLFF.

CDR3 sequence reads: CASSESRHGQETQYF. CDR3 nucleotides: TGTGCCAGCAGTGAATCGCGGCACGGCCAAGAGACCCAGTACTTC. V usage is TRBV2 and J usage is TRBJ2-5; D ambiguous. The length of the CDR3 is 15 residues. Trimming shortened V by 2 bases and J by 1 base, and 11 bases separated the two germline ends. Germline CDR1 and CDR2: SNHLY and FYNNEI. The variable domain in full, completed from reference TRBV2 and TRBJ2-5, reads EPEVTQTPSHQVTQMGQEVILRCVPISNHLYFYWYRQILGQKVEFLVSFYNNEISEKSEIFDDQFSVERPDGSNFTLKIRSTKLEDSAMYFCASSESRHGQETQYFGPGTRLLVL.

This clone has a handful of counts. The chain joins TRBV5-4 to TRBJ1-2; D might be TRBD1 (5 bases). Per the germline V gene, CDR1 is SGHNT and CDR2 is YYREEE (reference sequence). V was cut by 5 bases and J by 2 bases, with 13 bases left in between. The CDR3 runs to 14 residues. In nucleotides, the CDR3 is TGTGCCAGCAGAGAGACAGACTCGAACTATGGCTACACCTTC. Translating it yields CASRETDSNYGYTF.

The chain has TRBV9 and TRBJ2-6; 7 positions agree with TRBD1. The length of the CDR3 is 15 residues. V shed 3 bases and J 4 bases; nucleotides not matched to a gene: 4. Germline values: CDR1 SGDLS, CDR2 YYNGEE. CDR3 protein: CASSADRAGANVLTF. CDR3 in DNA: TGTGCCAGCAGCGCAGACAGGGCGGGGGCCAACGTCCTGACTTTC.

This clone occurred many times. The chain uses TRBV6-6 and TRBJ1-5, with a weak D call TRBD1 (6 bases). This CDR3 contains 15 residues. Germline values: CDR1 MNHNY, CDR2 SVGAGI (reference sequence). V was trimmed by 5 bases and J by 1 base, leaving 12 bases between them. The CDR3: CASSTDRKSNQPQHF. The CDR3, as DNA: TGTGCCAGCAGTACAGACAGGAAGAGCAATCAGCCCCAGCATTTT.